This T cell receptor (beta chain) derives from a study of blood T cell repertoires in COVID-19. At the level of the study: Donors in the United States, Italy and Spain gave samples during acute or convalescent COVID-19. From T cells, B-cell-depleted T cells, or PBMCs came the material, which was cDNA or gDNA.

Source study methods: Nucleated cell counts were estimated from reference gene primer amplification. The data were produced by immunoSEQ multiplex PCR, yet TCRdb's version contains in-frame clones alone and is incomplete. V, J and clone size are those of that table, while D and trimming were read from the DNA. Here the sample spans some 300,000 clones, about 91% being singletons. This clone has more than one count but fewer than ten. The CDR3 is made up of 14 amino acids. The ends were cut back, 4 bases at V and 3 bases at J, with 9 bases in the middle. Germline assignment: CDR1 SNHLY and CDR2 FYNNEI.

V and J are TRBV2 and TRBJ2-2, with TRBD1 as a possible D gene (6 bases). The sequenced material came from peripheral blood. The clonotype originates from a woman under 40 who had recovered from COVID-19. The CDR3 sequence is CASSGGLYTGELFF. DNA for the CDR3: TGTGCCAGCAGTGGGGGGCTATACACCGGGGAGCTGTTTTTT.